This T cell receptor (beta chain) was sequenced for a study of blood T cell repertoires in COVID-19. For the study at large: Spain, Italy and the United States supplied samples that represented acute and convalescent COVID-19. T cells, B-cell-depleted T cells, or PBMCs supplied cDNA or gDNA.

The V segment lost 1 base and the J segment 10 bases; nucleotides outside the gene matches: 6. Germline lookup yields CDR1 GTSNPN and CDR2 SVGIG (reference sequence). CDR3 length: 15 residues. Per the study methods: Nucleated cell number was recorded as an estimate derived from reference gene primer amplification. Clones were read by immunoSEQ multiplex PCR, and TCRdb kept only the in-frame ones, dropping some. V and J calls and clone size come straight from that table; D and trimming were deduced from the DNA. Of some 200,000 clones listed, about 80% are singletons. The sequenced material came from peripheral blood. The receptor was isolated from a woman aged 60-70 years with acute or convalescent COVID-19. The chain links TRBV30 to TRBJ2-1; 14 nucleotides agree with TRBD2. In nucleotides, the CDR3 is TGTGCCTGGAGTGCGGGACTAGCGGGGGCTCCCGAGCAGTTCTTC. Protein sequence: CAWSAGLAGAPEQFF.